This T cell receptor (beta chain) came from a study of blood T cell repertoires in COVID-19. Study-wide background: From T cells, B-cell-depleted T cells, or PBMCs came the material, which was cDNA or gDNA.

The length of the CDR3 is 14 residues. With 0 bases removed from V and 0 bases from J, the gap between germline ends came to 6 bases. Germline CDR1 and CDR2: SGHNT and YYREEE (reference sequence). Here immunoSEQ multiplex PCR was the method, and the copy in TCRdb shows in-frame clones only, minus some. This table holds about 80,000 clones, approximately 82% found once. This clone was recorded only once. This chain joins TRBV5-4 and TRBJ2-5, with D possibly being TRBD2 (6 bases). This receptor was obtained from a human donor in a cohort sampled during active COVID-19. Source material: peripheral blood. In DNA form, the CDR3 reads TGTGCCAGCAGCTTGGCGGGGGACCAAGAGACCCAGTACTTC. This sequence encodes CASSLAGDQETQYF.